This T cell receptor (beta chain) was captured in a study of blood T cell repertoires in COVID-19. For the study at large: PBMCs, B-cell-depleted T cells, or T cells provided the cDNA or gDNA that made up the material.

Sequencing was performed with immunoSEQ multiplex PCR; in TCRdb, only in-frame clones are kept and a portion is missing. In the table there are around 290,000 clones, roughly nine tenths of which are singletons. CDR3 length: 14 amino acids. The germline V gene encodes CDR1 SGHRS and CDR2 YFSETQ. The V end lost 1 base, the J end lost 0 bases, and 5 bases lay between the germline ends. Across about two dozen US areas, participants ranged in age from roughly 18 to 95 years. This clone is a singleton in its sample. Source material: PBMCs or T cells enriched from blood (not recorded which). This TCR was recovered from a woman younger than 35 who had recovered from COVID-19. The rearrangement uses TRBV5-1 and TRBJ1-3; D is uncertain. The CDR3 reads CASSLSSSGNTIYF. The CDR3 bases are TGCGCCAGCAGCTTGTCGAGCTCTGGAAACACCATATATTTT.